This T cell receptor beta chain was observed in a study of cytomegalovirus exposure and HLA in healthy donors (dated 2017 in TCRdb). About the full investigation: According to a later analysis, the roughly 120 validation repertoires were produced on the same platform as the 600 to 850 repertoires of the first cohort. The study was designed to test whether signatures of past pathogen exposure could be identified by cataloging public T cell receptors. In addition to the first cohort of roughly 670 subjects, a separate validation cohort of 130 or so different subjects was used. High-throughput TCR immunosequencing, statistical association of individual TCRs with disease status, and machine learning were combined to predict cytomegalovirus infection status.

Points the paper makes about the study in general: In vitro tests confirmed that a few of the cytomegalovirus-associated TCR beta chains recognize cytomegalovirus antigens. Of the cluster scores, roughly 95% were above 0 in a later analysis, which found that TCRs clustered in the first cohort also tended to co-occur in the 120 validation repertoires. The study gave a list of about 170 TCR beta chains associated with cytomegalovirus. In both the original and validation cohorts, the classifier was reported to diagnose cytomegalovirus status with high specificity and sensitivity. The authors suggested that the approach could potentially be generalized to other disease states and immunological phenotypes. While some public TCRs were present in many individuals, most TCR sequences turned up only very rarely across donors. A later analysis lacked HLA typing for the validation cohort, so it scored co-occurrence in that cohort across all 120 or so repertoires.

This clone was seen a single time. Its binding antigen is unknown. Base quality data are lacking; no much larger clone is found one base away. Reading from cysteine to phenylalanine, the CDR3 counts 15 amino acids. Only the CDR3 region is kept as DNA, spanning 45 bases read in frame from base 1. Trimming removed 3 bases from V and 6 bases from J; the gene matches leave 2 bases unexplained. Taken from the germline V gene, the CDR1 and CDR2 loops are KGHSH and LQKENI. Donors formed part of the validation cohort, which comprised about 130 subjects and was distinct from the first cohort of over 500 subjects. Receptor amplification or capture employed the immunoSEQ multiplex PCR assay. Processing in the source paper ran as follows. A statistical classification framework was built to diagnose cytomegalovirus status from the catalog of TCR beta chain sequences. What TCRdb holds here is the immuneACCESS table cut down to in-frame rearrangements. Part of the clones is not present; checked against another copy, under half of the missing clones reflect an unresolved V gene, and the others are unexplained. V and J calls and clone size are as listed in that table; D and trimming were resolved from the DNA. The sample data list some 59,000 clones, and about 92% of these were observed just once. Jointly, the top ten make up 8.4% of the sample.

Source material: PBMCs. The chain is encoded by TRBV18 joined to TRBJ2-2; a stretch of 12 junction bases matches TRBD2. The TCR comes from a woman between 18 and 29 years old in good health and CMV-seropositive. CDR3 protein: CASSPGLAGSGELFF. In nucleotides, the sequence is TGTGCCAGCTCACCGGGACTAGCGGGCTCCGGGGAGCTGTTTTTT.